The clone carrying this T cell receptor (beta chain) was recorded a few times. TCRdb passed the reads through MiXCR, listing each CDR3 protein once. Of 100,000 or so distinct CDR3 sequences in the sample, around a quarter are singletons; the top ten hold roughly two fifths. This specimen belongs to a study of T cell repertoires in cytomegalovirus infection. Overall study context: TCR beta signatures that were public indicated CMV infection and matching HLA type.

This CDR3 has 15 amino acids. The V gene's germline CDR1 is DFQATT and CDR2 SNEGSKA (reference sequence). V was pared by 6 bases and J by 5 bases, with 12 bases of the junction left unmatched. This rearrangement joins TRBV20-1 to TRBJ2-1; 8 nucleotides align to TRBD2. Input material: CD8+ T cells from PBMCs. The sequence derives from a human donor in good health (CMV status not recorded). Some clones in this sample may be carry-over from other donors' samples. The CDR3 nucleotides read TGCAGTGCAAACCAACCGGGACTAGTAAACAATGAGCAGTTCTTC. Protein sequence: CSANQPGLVNNEQFF.